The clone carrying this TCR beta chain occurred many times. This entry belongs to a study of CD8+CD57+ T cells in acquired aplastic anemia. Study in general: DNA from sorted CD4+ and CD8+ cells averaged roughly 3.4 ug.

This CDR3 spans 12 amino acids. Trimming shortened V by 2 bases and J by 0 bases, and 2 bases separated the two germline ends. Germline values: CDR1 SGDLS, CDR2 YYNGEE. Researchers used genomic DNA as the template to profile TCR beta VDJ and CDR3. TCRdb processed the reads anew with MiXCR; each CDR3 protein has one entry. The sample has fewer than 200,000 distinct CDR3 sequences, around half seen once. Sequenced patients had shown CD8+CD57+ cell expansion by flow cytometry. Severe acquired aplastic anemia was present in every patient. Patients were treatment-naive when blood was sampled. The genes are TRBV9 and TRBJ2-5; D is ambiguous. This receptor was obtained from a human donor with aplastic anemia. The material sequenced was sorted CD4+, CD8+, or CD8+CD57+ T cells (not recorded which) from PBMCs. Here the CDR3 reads CASSVDQETQYF. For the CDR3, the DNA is TGTGCCAGCAGCGTCGACCAAGAGACCCAGTACTTC.